This TCR beta chain was identified in a study of blood T cell repertoires in COVID-19. Study summary: Acute and convalescent COVID-19 samples came from the United States, Italy and Spain.

Data came from immunoSEQ multiplex PCR; TCRdb stores just in-frame clones and leaves some out. The sample records roughly 180,000 clones, 80% to 90% being singletons. There are 13 residues in the CDR3. The germline CDR1 and CDR2 sequences are SGDLS and YYNGEE. V dropped 0 bases and J dropped 7 bases, with 9 bases sitting between them. Sequenced material: peripheral blood. The TCR originated in a woman in her 40s with COVID-19, enrolled during active disease. The chain uses TRBV9 and TRBJ2-3; D is uncertain. The CDR3 reads CASSVGRANTQYF. The CDR3 DNA follows: TGTGCCAGCAGCGTAGGCCGCGCCAATACGCAGTATTTT.